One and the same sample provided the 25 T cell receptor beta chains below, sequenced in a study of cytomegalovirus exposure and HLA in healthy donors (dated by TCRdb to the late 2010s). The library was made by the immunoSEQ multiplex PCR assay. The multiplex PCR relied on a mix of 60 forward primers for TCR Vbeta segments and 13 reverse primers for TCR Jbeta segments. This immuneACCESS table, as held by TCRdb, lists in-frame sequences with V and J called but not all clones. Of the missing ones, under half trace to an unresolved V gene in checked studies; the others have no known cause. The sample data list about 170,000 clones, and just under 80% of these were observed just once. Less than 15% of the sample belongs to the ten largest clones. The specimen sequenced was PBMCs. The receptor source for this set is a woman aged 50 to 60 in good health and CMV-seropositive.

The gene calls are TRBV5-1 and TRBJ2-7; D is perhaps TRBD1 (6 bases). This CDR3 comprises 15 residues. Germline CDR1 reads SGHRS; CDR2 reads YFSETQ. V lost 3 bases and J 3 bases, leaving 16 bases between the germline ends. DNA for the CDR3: TGCGCCAGCAGCTCAACAGGGTATAATGTCTACGAGCAGTACTTC. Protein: CASSSTGYNVYEQYF. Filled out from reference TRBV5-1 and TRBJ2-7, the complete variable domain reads KAGVTQTPRYLIKTRGQQVTLSCSPISGHRSVSWYQQTPGQGLQFLFEYFSETQRNKGNFPGRFSGRQFSNSRSEMNVSTLELGDSALYLCASSSTGYNVYEQYFGPGTRLTVT.

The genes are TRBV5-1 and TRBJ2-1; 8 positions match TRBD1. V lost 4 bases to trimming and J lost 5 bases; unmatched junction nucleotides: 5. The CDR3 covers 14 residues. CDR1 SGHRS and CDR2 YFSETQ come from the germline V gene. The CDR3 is CASSNRDRNNEQFF. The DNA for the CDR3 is TGCGCCAGCAGCAACCGGGACAGGAACAATGAGCAGTTCTTC.

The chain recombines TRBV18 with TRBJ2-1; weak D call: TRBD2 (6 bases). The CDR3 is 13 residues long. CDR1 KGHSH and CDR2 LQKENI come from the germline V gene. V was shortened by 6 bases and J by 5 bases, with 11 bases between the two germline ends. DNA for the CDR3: TGTGCCAGCTCTCTCGGGAGCAACAATGAGCAGTTCTTC. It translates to CASSLGSNNEQFF.

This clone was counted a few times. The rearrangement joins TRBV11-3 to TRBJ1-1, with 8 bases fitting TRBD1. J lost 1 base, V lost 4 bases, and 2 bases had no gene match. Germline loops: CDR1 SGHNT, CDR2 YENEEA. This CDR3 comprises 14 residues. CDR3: CASSSQGENTEAFF. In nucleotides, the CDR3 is TGTGCCAGCAGCTCACAGGGGGAGAACACTGAAGCTTTCTTT.

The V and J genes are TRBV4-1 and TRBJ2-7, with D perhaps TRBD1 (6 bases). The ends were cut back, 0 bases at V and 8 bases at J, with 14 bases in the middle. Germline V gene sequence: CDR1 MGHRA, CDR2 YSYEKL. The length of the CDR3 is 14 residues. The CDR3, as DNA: TGCGCCAGCAGCCAAGAGGGATCCGGGACACAGCAGTACTTC. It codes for CASSQEGSGTQQYF.

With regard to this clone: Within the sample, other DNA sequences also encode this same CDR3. This chain's CDR3 is CASSTGTANTGELFF. CDR3 nucleotides: TGTGCCAGCAGCACCGGGACAGCGAACACCGGGGAGCTGTTTTTT. V gene TRBV9 combines with J gene TRBJ2-2; 7 nucleotides align to TRBD1. The V gene end was trimmed by 4 bases and the J gene end by 0 bases; junction bases not matched to a gene: 3. CDR3 length: 15 amino acids. Looked up from germline, CDR1 is SGDLS and CDR2 is YYNGEE.

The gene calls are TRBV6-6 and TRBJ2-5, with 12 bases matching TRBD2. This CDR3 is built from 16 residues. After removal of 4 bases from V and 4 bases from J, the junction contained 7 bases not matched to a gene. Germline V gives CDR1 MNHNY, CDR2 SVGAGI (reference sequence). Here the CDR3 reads CASSSASGGAVETQYF. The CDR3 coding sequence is TGTGCCAGCAGTTCTGCTAGCGGGGGGGCCGTAGAGACCCAGTACTTC.

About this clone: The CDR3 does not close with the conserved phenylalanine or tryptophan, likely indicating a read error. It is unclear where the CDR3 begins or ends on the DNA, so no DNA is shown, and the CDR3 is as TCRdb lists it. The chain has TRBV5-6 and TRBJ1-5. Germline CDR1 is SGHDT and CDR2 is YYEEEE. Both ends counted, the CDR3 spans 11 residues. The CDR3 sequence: CASSLVVSGGG.

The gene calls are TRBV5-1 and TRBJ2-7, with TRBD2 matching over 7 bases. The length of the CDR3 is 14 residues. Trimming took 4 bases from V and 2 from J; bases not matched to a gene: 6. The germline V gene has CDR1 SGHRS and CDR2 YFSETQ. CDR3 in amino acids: CASSRAGRPYEQYF. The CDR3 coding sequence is TGCGCCAGCAGCCGCGCCGGGAGGCCCTACGAGCAGTACTTC.

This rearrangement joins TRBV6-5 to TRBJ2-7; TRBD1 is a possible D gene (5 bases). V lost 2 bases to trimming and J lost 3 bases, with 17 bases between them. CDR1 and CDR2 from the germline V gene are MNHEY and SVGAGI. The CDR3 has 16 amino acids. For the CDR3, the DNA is TGTGCCAGCAGTTACACTCTGGGAACAGGAAACTACGAGCAGTACTTC. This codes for CASSYTLGTGNYEQYF.

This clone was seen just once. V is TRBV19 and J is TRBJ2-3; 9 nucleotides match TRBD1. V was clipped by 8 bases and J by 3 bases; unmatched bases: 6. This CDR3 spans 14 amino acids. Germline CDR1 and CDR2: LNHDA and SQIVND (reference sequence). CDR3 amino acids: CASGGGTGTDTQYF. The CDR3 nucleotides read TGTGCCAGTGGGGGCGGGACAGGGACAGATACGCAGTATTTT.

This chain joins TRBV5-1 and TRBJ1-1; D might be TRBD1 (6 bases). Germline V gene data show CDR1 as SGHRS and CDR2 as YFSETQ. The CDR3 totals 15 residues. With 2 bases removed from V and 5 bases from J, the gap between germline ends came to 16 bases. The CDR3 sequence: CASSFTGPSPTEAFF. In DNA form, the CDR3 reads TGCGCCAGCAGCTTCACAGGGCCATCCCCGACTGAAGCTTTCTTT.

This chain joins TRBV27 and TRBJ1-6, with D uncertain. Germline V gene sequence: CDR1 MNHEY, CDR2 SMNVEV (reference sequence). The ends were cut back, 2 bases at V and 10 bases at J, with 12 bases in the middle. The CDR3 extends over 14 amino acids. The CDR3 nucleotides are TGTGCCAGCAGTTTAAGGCAGGTTGGATCACCCCTCCACTTT. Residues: CASSLRQVGSPLHF.

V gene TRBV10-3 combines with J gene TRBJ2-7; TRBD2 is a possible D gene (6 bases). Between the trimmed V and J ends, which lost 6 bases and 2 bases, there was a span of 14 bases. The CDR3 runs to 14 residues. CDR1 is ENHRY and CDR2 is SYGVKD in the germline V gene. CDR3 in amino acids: CAISPGGVPYEQYF. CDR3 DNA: TGTGCCATCAGCCCGGGCGGGGTCCCCTACGAGCAGTACTTC.

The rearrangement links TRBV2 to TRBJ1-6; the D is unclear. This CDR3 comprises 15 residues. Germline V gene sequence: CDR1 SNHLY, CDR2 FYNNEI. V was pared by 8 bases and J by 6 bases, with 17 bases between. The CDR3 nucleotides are TGTGCCAGCCTGATAGCCGCAAATTCTAATTCACCCCTCCACTTT. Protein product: CASLIAANSNSPLHF.

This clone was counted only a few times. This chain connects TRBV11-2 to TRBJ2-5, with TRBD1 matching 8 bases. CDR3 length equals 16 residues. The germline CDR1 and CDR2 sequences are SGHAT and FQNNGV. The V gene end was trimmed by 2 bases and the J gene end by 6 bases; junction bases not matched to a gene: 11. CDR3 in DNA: TGTGCCAGCAGCTTAAGGTGGACAGGGAGCAAAAAGACCCAGTACTTC. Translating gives CASSLRWTGSKKTQYF.

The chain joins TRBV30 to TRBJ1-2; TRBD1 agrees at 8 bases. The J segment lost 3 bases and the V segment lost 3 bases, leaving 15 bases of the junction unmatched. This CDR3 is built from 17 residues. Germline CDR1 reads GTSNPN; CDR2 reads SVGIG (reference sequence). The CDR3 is CAWRVIPDRDRDYGYTF. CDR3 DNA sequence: TGTGCCTGGAGAGTAATTCCGGACAGGGATCGCGACTATGGCTACACCTTC.

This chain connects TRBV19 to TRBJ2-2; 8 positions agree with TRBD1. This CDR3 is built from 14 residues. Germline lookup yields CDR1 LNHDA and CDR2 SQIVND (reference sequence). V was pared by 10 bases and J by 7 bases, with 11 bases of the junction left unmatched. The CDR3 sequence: CAIEQGQGIGELFF. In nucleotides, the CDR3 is TGTGCCATAGAGCAAGGACAGGGTATCGGGGAGCTGTTTTTT.

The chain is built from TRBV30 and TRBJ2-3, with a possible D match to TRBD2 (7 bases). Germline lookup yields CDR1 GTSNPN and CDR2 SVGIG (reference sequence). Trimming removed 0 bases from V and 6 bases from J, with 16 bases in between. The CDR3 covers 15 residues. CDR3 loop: CAWSVGGGGGDTQYF. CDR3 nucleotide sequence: TGTGCCTGGAGTGTAGGAGGGGGGGGAGGGGATACGCAGTATTTT.

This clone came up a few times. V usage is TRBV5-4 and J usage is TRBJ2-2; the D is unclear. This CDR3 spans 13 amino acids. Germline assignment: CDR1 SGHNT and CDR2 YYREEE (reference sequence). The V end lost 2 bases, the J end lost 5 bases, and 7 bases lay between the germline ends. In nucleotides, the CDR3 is TGTGCCAGCAGCTTACGCAGTACCGGGGAGCTGTTTTTT. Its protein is CASSLRSTGELFF.

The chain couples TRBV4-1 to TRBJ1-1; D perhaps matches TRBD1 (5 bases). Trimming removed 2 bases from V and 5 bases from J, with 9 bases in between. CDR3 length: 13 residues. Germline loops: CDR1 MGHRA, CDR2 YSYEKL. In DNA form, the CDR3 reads TGCGCCAGCAGCCAACCAGGGTGGACTGAAGCTTTCTTT. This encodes CASSQPGWTEAFF.

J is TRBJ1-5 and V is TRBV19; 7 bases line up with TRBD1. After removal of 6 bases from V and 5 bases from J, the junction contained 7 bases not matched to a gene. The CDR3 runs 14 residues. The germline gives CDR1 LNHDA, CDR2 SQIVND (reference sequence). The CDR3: CASSPTGLDQPQHF. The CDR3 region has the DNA TGTGCCAGTAGCCCGACAGGGCTGGATCAGCCCCAGCATTTT.

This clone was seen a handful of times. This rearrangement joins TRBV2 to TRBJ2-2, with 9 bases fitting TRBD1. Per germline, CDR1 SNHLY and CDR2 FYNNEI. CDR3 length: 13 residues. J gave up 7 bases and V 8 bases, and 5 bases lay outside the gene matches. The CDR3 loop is CASGGQGGGELFF. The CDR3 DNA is TGTGCCAGCGGGGGACAGGGCGGCGGGGAGCTGTTTTTT. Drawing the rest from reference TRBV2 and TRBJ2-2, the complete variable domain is EPEVTQTPSHQVTQMGQEVILRCVPISNHLYFYWYRQILGQKVEFLVSFYNNEISEKSEIFDDQFSVERPDGSNFTLKIRSTKLEDSAMYFCASGGQGGGELFFGEGSRLTVL.

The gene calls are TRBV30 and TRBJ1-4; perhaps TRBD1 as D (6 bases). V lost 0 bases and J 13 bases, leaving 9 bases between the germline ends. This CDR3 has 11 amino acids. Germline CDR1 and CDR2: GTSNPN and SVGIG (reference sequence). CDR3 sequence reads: CAWSVQDRLFF. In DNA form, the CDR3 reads TGTGCCTGGAGTGTACAGGACAGACTGTTTTTT. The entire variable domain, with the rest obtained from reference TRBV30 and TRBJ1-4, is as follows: SQTIHQWPATLVQPVGSPLSLECTVEGTSNPNLYWYRQAAGRGLQLLFYSVGIGQISSEVPQNLSASRPQDRQFILSSKKLLLSDSGFYLCAWSVQDRLFFGSGTQLSVL.

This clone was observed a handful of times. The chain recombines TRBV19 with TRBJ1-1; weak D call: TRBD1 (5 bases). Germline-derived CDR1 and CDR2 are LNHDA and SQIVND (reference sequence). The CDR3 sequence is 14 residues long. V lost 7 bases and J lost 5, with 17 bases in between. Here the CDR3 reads CASTFIQGTTEAFF. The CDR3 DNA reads TGTGCCAGTACCTTTATCCAGGGAACGACTGAAGCTTTCTTT.